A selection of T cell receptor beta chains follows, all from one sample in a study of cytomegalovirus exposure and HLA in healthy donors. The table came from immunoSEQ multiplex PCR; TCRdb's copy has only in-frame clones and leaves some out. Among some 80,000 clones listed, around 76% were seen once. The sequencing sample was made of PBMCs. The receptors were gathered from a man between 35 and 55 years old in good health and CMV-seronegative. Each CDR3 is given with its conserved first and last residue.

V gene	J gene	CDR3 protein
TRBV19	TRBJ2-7	CASSPRTGPYEQYF
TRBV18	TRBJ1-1	CASSPQQGTMNTEAFF
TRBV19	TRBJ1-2	CASSMGDRGRSYGYTF
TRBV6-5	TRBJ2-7	CASSLKGLAGVYEQYF
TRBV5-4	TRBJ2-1	CASSGGSSGRFRGQFF
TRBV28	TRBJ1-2	CASSLYGAQNYGYTF
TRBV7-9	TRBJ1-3	CASSLDGGYGNTIYF
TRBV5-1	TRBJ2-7	CASSLEAGVPDEQYF
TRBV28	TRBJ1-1	CASSPRSREAFF
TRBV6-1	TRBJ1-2	CASSETAGDGYTF
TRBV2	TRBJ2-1	CAGEDNEQFF
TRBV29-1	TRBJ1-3	CSGSQGGGNTIYF
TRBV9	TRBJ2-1	CASSVAPSSYNEQFF
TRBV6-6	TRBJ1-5	CASTPRPGANNQPQHF
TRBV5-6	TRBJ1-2	CASSLGQNYGYTF
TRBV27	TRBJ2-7	CASSLGSTYEQYF
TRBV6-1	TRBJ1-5	CASSEAAGSNQPQHF
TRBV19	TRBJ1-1	CASRLHGQNTEAFF
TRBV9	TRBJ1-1	CASSVEGRGEAFF
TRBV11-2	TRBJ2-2	CASSPYTGELFF
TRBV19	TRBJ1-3	CASSVLSSGNTIYF
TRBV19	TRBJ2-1	CASSIDLGGGNKQFF
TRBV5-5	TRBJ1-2	CASSQLQGHYGYTF
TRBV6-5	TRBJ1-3	CASSYGQGRNTIYF
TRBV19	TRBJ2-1	CASSIGTSGGNEQFF
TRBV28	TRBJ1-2	CAVTLNYGYTF
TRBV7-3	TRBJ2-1	CASSLIGASGSNEQFF
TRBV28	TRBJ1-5	CASSSQDSLNQPQHF
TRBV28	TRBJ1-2	CASSPGQPFNYGYTF
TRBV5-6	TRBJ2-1	CASSLIGGGIEQFF
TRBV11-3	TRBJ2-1	CASSLEGFVDNEQFF
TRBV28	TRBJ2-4	CASSLGGLAGFVGGKTLAKNIQYF
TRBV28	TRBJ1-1	CASSKQGEVTEAFF
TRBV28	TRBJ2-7	CASRNREQPYEQYF
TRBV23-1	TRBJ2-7	CASSQPGQGPYEQYF
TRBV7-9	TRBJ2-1	CASRHQGSNEQFF
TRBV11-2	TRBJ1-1	CASSLEPGTEAFF
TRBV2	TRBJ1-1	CASRKVGQGVGTEAFF
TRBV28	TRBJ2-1	CASSLIPLENEQFF
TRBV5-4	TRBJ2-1	CASSLRIPGDEQFF
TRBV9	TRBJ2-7	CASSASGGYEQYF
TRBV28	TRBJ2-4	CASSFERDTALVQYF
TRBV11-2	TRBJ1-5	CASSLGKGANQPQHF